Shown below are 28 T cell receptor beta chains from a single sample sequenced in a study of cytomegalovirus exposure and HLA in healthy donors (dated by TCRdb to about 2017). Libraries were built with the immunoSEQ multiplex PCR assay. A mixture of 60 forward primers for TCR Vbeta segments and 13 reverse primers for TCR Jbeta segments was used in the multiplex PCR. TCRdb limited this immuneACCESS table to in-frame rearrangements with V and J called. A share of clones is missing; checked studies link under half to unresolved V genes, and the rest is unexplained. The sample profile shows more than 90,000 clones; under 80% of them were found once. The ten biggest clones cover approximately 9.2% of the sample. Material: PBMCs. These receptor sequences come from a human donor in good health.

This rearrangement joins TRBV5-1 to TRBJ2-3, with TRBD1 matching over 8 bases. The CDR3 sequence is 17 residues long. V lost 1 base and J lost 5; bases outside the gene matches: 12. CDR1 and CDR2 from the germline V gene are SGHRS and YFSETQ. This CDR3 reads CASSLLVSGGQGDTQYF. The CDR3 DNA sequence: TGCGCCAGCAGCTTGCTTGTTTCAGGGGGCCAGGGAGATACGCAGTATTTT.

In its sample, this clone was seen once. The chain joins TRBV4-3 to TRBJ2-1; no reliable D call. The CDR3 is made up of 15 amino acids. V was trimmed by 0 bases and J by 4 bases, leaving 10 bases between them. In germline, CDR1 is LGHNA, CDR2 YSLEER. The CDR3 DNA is TGCGCCAGCAGCCAAGACTTTTTTCCTTACAATGAGCAGTTCTTC. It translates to CASSQDFFPYNEQFF.

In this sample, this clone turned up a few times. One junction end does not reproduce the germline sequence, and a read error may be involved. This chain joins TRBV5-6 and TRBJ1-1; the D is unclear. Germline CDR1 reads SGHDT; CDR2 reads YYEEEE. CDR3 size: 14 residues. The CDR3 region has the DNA TGTGCCAGCAGCTTGGTCGGAGTGAACACTGAAACTTTCTTT. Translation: CASSLVGVNTETFF.

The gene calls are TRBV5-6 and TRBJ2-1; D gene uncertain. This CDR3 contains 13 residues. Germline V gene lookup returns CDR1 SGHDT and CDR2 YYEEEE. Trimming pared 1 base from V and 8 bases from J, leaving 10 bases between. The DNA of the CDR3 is TGTGCCAGCAGCTTGCCAGCTAGATATGAGCAGTTCTTC. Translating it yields CASSLPARYEQFF.

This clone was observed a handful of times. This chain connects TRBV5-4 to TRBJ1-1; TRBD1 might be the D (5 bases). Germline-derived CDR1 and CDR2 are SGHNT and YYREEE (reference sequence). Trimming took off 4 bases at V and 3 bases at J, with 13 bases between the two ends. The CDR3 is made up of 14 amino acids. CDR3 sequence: CASSPTRQYTEAFF. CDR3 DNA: TGTGCCAGCAGCCCCACCAGACAGTACACTGAAGCTTTCTTT.

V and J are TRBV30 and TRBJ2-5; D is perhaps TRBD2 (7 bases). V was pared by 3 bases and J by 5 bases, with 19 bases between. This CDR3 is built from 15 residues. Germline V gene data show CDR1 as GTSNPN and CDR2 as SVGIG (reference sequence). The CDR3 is CAWRKGGGGRETQYF. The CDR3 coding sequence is TGTGCCTGGAGAAAAGGAGGGGGGGGCCGCGAGACCCAGTACTTC.

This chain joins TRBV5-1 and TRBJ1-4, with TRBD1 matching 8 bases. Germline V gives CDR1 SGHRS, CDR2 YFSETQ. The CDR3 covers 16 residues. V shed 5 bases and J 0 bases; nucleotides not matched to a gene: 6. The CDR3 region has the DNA TGCGCCAGCAGACCCGGGACAGGTACAACTAATGAAAAACTGTTTTTT. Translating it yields CASRPGTGTTNEKLFF.

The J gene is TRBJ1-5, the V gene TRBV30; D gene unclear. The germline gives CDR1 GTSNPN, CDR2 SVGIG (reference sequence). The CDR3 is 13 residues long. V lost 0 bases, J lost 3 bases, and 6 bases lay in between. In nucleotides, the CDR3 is TGTGCCTGGAGTGTACTAGCCAATCAGCCCCAGCATTTT. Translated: CAWSVLANQPQHF.

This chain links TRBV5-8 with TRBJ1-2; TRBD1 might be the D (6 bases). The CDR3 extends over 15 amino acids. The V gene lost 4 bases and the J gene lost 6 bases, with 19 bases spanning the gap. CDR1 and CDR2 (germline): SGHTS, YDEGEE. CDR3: CASSPQGWVQNGYTF. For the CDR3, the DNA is TGTGCCAGCAGCCCCCAGGGGTGGGTACAGAATGGCTACACCTTC.

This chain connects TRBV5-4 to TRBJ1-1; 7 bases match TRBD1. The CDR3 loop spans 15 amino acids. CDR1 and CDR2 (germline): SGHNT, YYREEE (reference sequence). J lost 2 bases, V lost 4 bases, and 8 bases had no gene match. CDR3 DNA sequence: TGTGCCAGCAGCCACCGGACAGGAACTAACACTGAAGCTTTCTTT. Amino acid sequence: CASSHRTGTNTEAFF.

CDR3 in DNA: TGTGCCAGCAGGGCCGACAGGGGTATGACTGAAAAACTGTTTTTT. As protein: CASRADRGMTEKLFF. This chain links TRBV2 with TRBJ1-4, with 8 bases identical to TRBD1. Germline assignment: CDR1 SNHLY and CDR2 FYNNEI. Trimming at V came to 6 bases and at J to 7 bases, leaving 10 bases not matched to a gene. CDR3 length equals 15 residues.

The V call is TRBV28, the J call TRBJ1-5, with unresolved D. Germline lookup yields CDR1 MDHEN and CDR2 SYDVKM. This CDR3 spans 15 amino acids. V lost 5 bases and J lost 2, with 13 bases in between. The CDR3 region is CASSNRVLGNQPQHF. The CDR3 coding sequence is TGTGCCAGCAGTAACCGGGTCCTTGGCAATCAGCCCCAGCATTTT.

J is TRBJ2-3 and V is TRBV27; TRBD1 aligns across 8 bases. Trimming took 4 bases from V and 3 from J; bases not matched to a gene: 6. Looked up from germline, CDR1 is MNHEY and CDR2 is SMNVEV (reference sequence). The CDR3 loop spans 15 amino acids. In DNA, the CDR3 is TGTGCCAGCAGTTCGCCAACAGGGGGGACAGATACGCAGTATTTT. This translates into CASSSPTGGTDTQYF.

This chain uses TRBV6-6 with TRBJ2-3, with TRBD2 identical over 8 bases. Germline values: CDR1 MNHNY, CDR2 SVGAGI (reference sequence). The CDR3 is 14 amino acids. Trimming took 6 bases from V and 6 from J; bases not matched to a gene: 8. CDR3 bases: TGTGCCAGCAGGGGAACTAGCGGTGGGGATACGCAGTATTTT. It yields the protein CASRGTSGGDTQYF.

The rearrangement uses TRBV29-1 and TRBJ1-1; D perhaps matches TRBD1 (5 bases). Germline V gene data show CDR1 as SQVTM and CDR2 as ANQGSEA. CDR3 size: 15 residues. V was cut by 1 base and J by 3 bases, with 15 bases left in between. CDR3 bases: TGCAGCGTTGAAGGGCTGGCAGGGTGGGACACTGAAGCTTTCTTT. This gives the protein CSVEGLAGWDTEAFF.

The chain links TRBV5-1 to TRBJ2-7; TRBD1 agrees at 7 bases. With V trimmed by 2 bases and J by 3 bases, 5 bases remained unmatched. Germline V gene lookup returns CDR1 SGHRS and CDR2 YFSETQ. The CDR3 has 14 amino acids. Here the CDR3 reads CASSFGTANYEQYF. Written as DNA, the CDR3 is TGCGCCAGCAGCTTCGGGACAGCGAACTACGAGCAGTACTTC.

CDR3 sequence reads: CASSKALPGGIRQPQHF. Here the CDR3 DNA reads TGTGCCAGCAGCAAAGCGCTTCCAGGGGGGATAAGACAGCCCCAGCATTTT. The chain is built from TRBV21-1 and TRBJ1-5; whether TRBD1, the table's D call, matches the DNA was not checked. TRBV21-1 is labeled a pseudogene. The CDR3 runs to 17 residues.

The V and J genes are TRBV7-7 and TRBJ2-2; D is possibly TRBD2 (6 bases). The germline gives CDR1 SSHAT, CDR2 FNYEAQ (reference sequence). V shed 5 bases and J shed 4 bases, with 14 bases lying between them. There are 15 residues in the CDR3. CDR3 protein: CASSPTSLGTGELFF. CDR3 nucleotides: TGTGCCAGCAGCCCTACTAGCTTAGGCACCGGGGAGCTGTTTTTT. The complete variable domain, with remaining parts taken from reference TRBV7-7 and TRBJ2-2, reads GAGVSQSPRYKVTKRGQDVTLRCDPISSHATLYWYQQALGQGPEFLTYFNYEAQPDKSGLPSDRFSAERPEGSISTLTIQRTEQRDSAMYRCASSPTSLGTGELFFGEGSRLTVL.

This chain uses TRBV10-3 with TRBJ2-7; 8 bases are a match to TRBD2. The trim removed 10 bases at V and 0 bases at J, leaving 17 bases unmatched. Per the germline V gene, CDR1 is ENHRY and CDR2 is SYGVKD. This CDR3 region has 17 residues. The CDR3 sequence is CATTRGGSGLSSYEQYF. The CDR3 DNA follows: TGTGCCACGACACGGGGGGGCAGCGGACTAAGCTCCTACGAGCAGTACTTC.

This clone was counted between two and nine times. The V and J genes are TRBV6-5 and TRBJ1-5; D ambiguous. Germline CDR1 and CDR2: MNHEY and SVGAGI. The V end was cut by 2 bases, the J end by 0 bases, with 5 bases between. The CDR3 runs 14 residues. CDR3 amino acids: CASSYVFSNQPQHF. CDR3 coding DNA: TGTGCCAGCAGTTACGTCTTTAGCAATCAGCCCCAGCATTTT.

In DNA form, the CDR3 reads TGCGCCAGCAGCTTGGAGGGGTCGAATCAGCCCCAGCATTTT. It encodes CASSLEGSNQPQHF. V gene TRBV5-1 combines with J gene TRBJ1-5; possible D gene TRBD1, 5 bases. CDR1 is SGHRS and CDR2 is YFSETQ in the germline V gene. There are 14 residues in the CDR3. Trimming removed 0 bases from V and 4 bases from J, with 8 bases in between. The full variable domain, in which reference TRBV5-1 and TRBJ1-5 provide the parts outside the CDR3, is KAGVTQTPRYLIKTRGQQVTLSCSPISGHRSVSWYQQTPGQGLQFLFEYFSETQRNKGNFPGRFSGRQFSNSRSEMNVSTLELGDSALYLCASSLEGSNQPQHFGDGTRLSIL.

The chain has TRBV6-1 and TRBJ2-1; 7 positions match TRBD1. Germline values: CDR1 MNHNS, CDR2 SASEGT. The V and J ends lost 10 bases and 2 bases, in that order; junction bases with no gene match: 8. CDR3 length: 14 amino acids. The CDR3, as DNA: TGTGCCATCATGGACAGGCCAACCTACAATGAGCAGTTCTTC. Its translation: CAIMDRPTYNEQFF.

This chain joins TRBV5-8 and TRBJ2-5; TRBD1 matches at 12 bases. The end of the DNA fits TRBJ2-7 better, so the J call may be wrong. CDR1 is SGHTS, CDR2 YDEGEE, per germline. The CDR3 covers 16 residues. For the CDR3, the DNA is TGTGCCAGCAGTTTGAGTCCGGGACAGGGGGCTCGCGAGCAGTACTTC. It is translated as CASSLSPGQGAREQYF.

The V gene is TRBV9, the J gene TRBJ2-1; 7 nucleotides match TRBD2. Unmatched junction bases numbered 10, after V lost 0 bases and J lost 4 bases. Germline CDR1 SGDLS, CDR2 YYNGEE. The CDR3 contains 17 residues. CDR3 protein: CASSVATTPSGYNEQFF. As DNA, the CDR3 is TGTGCCAGCAGCGTAGCTACGACGCCTAGCGGATACAATGAGCAGTTCTTC.

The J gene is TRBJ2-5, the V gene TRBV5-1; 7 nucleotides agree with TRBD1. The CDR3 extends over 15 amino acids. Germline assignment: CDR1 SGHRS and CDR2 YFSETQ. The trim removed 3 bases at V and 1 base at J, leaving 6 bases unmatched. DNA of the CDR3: TGCGCCAGCAGCTCCGGCGACAGGGTCCAAGAGACCCAGTACTTC. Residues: CASSSGDRVQETQYF.

CDR3 DNA sequence: TGTGCCAGTGGTCACGGGCGGGGGGTAGGGGCCAACGTCCTGACTTTC. Protein product: CASGHGRGVGANVLTF. The chain combines TRBV19 with TRBJ2-6; the match to TRBD2 covers 8 bases. The CDR3 spans 16 residues. The V and J ends lost 8 bases and 4 bases, in that order; junction bases with no gene match: 10. CDR1 LNHDA and CDR2 SQIVND come from the germline V gene (reference sequence).

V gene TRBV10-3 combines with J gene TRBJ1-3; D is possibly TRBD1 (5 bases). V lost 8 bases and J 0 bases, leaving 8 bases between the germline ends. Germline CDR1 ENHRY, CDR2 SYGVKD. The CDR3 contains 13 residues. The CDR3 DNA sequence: TGTGCCATCGGCCAGGGCTCTGGAAACACCATATATTTT. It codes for CAIGQGSGNTIYF.

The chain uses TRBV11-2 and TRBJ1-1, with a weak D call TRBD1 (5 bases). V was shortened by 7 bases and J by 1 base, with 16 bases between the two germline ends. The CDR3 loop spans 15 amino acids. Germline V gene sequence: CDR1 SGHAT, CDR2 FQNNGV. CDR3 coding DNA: TGTGCCAGCATCTGGGGGGAGGGATCGAACACTGAAGCTTTCTTT. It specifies CASIWGEGSNTEAFF.